Below, 26 T cell receptor beta chains from the same sample are listed, as sequenced in a study of OX40 agonist ivuxolimab in advanced cancers. Method: immunoSEQ multiplex PCR; TCRdb's copy keeps in-frame clones and lacks some. This table holds tens of thousands of clones, 85% to 90% found once. Sample: CD4+ or CD8+ T cells sorted from blood, taken in a trial of the OX40 agonist ivuxolimab. These TCRs come from an adult with an advanced solid tumor such as melanoma, head and neck, liver or kidney cancer.

The chain combines TRBV5-1 with TRBJ1-5; D uncertain. The CDR3 consists of 15 residues. Trimming stripped 0 bases from V and 7 bases from J, with 14 bases between. Germline CDR1 and CDR2: SGHRS and YFSETQ. The CDR3 sequence is CASSLGFGADQPQHF. The CDR3 nucleotides are TGCGCCAGCAGCTTGGGGTTTGGTGCGGACCAGCCCCAGCATTTT.

V gene TRBV5-1 combines with J gene TRBJ2-7, with 9 positions matching TRBD1. J gave up 7 bases and V 4 bases, and 6 bases lay outside the gene matches. Germline values: CDR1 SGHRS, CDR2 YFSETQ. The CDR3 is made up of 13 amino acids. CDR3 DNA: TGCGCCAGCAGCCCCCGGGACAGGGATGAGCAGTACTTC. This codes for CASSPRDRDEQYF.

J is TRBJ1-3 and V is TRBV19; D is undetermined. Germline V gene sequence: CDR1 LNHDA, CDR2 SQIVND (reference sequence). V lost 3 bases, J lost 4 bases, and 4 bases lay in between. The CDR3 contains 12 residues. The CDR3 spells CASSITGNTIYF. The CDR3, as DNA: TGTGCCAGTAGTATTACAGGAAACACCATATATTTT.

CDR3 protein: CASSIGQTEAFF. DNA of the CDR3: TGTGCCAGTAGTATAGGCCAGACTGAAGCTTTCTTT. The J gene is TRBJ1-1, the V gene TRBV19; D remains ambiguous. Germline V gene lookup returns CDR1 LNHDA and CDR2 SQIVND (reference sequence). V dropped 1 base and J dropped 5 bases, with 5 bases sitting between them. CDR3 length: 12 residues.

This sequence joins TRBV7-6 and TRBJ2-3; D ambiguous. V lost 3 bases and J lost 2, with 6 bases in between. CDR3 length equals 13 residues. Germline V gene lookup returns CDR1 SGHVS and CDR2 FNYEAQ. The CDR3 is CASSLVTTDTQYF. The CDR3 DNA sequence: TGTGCCAGCAGCTTGGTTACCACAGATACGCAGTATTTT.

The V and J genes are TRBV2 and TRBJ2-7; 11 positions agree with TRBD1. This CDR3 region has 17 residues. The germline gives CDR1 SNHLY, CDR2 FYNNEI. V shed 3 bases and J 0 bases; nucleotides not matched to a gene: 7. CDR3 loop: CASSDPAGTGGSYEQYF. The CDR3 DNA reads TGTGCCAGCAGTGACCCAGCCGGGACAGGGGGCTCCTACGAGCAGTACTTC. Full variable domain (outside the CDR3, taken from reference TRBV2 and TRBJ2-7): EPEVTQTPSHQVTQMGQEVILRCVPISNHLYFYWYRQILGQKVEFLVSFYNNEISEKSEIFDDQFSVERPDGSNFTLKIRSTKLEDSAMYFCASSDPAGTGGSYEQYFGPGTRLTVT.

This clone was observed a few times. The V gene is TRBV27, the J gene TRBJ2-1; 10 nucleotides align to TRBD2. The CDR3 sequence is 14 residues long. V shed 5 bases, J shed 10 bases, and the junction held 8 bases outside the gene matches. CDR1 MNHEY and CDR2 SMNVEV come from the germline V gene (reference sequence). The CDR3 DNA reads as TGTGCCAGCAGTAAAAGCGGGAGGGTTTTAGAGCAGTTCTTC. Translation: CASSKSGRVLEQFF.

This clone was observed once. CDR3 bases: TGTGCCAGCAGCTCTCTGCCCGGGAACTACAATGAGCAGTTCTTC. As protein: CASSSLPGNYNEQFF. The chain is built from TRBV7-3 and TRBJ2-1, with D perhaps matching TRBD2 (5 bases). CDR1 is SGHTA, CDR2 FQGTGA, per germline. Deletions cut 4 bases from V and 3 bases from J, with 13 bases between. This CDR3 comprises 15 residues.

The sample holds one count of this clone. V is TRBV27 and J is TRBJ2-7; D tentatively reads TRBD1 or TRBD2 (5 bases each). Between the trimmed V and J ends, which lost 2 bases and 2 bases, there was a span of 10 bases. The V gene's germline CDR1 is MNHEY and CDR2 SMNVEV (reference sequence). The CDR3 covers 14 residues. CDR3 in DNA: TGTGCCAGCAGTTTAGGCAGGGACGCCTACGAGCAGTACTTC. Translating it yields CASSLGRDAYEQYF.

The J gene is TRBJ2-5, the V gene TRBV19; 8 nucleotides agree with TRBD2. The trim removed 2 bases at V and 5 bases at J, leaving 7 bases unmatched. The V gene's germline CDR1 is LNHDA and CDR2 SQIVND (reference sequence). The CDR3 runs 15 residues. CDR3 nucleotides: TGTGCCAGTAGTATAACGACCGGGAGGGAGGAGACCCAGTACTTC. Translated: CASSITTGREETQYF.

This chain connects TRBV27 to TRBJ2-7; no clear D gene. The CDR3 runs 12 residues. Germline V lookup: CDR1 MNHEY, CDR2 SMNVEV (reference sequence). V gave up 6 bases and J gave up 2 bases, with 8 bases separating them. The CDR3 here is CASRGLPYEQYF. CDR3 nucleotide sequence: TGTGCCAGCAGGGGTCTTCCCTACGAGCAGTACTTC.

V and J are TRBV28 and TRBJ1-5, with D unclear. Trimming pared 6 bases from V and 0 bases from J, leaving 9 bases between. The CDR3 has 14 amino acids. Looked up from germline, CDR1 is MDHEN and CDR2 is SYDVKM. CDR3: CASSPTSSNQPQHF. CDR3 nucleotides: TGTGCCAGCAGCCCTACAAGTAGCAATCAGCCCCAGCATTTT.

V and J are TRBV30 and TRBJ2-1; 12 nucleotides align to TRBD2. The V gene's germline CDR1 is GTSNPN and CDR2 SVGIG (reference sequence). After removal of 4 bases from V and 9 bases from J, the junction contained 4 bases not matched to a gene. There are 13 residues in the CDR3. This CDR3 is CAWTSGRVGEQFF. The CDR3 DNA follows: TGTGCCTGGACTAGCGGGAGGGTGGGTGAGCAGTTCTTC.

The chain combines TRBV10-2 with TRBJ2-6, with a tentative D call TRBD1 (5 bases). V was shortened by 3 bases and J by 2 bases, with 11 bases between the two germline ends. Germline V gene data show CDR1 as WSHSY and CDR2 as SAAADI. The CDR3 contains 16 residues. The CDR3 nucleotides are TGCGCCAGCAGTGACGCAGGGTTCGCTGGGGCCAACGTCCTGACTTTC. Translated, it gives CASSDAGFAGANVLTF.

The rearrangement uses TRBV2 and TRBJ2-5, with D possibly being TRBD1 or TRBD2 (5 bases each). Gene TRBJ2-7 matches the end of the DNA better, so the J call may be wrong. The CDR3 length is 13 residues. Per the germline V gene, CDR1 is SNHLY and CDR2 is FYNNEI. The CDR3 bases are TGTGCCGTTCCGGGACCGCTTCGCGACGAGCAGTACTTC. This codes for CAVPGPLRDEQYF.

This clone was recorded once. The rearrangement joins TRBV6-5 to TRBJ1-1; TRBD1 matches 11 bases. The germline V gene has CDR1 MNHEY and CDR2 SVGAGI. With 4 bases clipped from V and 4 bases from J, the junction kept 5 bases outside the gene matches. CDR3 length: 15 amino acids. The CDR3 loop reads CASSWSGQGGTEAFF. CDR3 in DNA: TGTGCCAGCAGTTGGTCGGGACAGGGGGGCACTGAAGCTTTCTTT.

Comments on this clone: The identical CDR3 is also encoded by other nucleotide sequences in the sample. The V call is TRBV20-1, the J call TRBJ1-2, with D tentatively TRBD1 (5 bases). The V gene lost 5 bases and the J gene lost 8 bases, with 12 bases spanning the gap. This CDR3 has 11 amino acids. Germline loops: CDR1 DFQATT, CDR2 SNEGSKA (reference sequence). CDR3 coding DNA: TGCAGTGCTCCGCTCGGGGGGGGCTACACCTTC. Translated: CSAPLGGGYTF.

The chain combines TRBV5-5 with TRBJ2-7, with TRBD1 matching 7 bases. The CDR3 is 13 residues long. J gave up 1 base and V 6 bases, and 4 bases lay outside the gene matches. The germline CDR1 and CDR2 sequences are SGHKS and YYEKEE (reference sequence). CDR3 loop: CASNPGQSYEQYF. CDR3 nucleotides: TGTGCCAGCAACCCGGGACAGTCCTACGAGCAGTACTTC.

V is TRBV4-1 and J is TRBJ2-2, with 8 bases fitting TRBD2. The germline CDR1 and CDR2 sequences are MGHRA and YSYEKL. The CDR3 is made up of 15 amino acids. Trimming took 2 bases from V and 7 from J; bases not matched to a gene: 6. The CDR3: CASSQSGTSGGELFF. The CDR3 nucleotides read TGCGCCAGCAGCCAATCCGGGACTAGTGGCGGGGAGCTGTTTTTT.

This clone came up once. This chain connects TRBV11-1 to TRBJ2-3; TRBD2 aligns across 8 bases. The V and J ends lost 1 base and 6 bases, in that order; junction bases with no gene match: 3. Germline V gene sequence: CDR1 SGHAT, CDR2 FQDESV (reference sequence). The length of the CDR3 is 14 residues. In DNA form, the CDR3 reads TGTGCCAGCAGCTTAGGAGCGGGAGCCGATACGCAGTATTTT. This gives the protein CASSLGAGADTQYF.

With regard to this clone: Other DNA sequences from this sample encode an identical CDR3 as well. V is TRBV27 and J is TRBJ2-7; D ambiguous. Germline CDR1 and CDR2: MNHEY and SMNVEV (reference sequence). CDR3 length: 12 amino acids. V was shortened by 5 bases and J by 0 bases, with 5 bases between the two germline ends. The CDR3 loop is CASSPPSYEQYF. The DNA for the CDR3 is TGTGCCAGCAGTCCGCCCTCCTACGAGCAGTACTTC.

The chain couples TRBV19 to TRBJ2-7; D ambiguous. The V gene lost 1 base and the J gene lost 2 bases, with 9 bases spanning the gap. Germline V lookup: CDR1 LNHDA, CDR2 SQIVND (reference sequence). The CDR3 sequence is 14 residues long. The CDR3, as DNA: TGTGCCAGTAGTATAGCTGGGGTGGCCTACGAGCAGTACTTC. Its protein product is CASSIAGVAYEQYF.

V gene TRBV28 combines with J gene TRBJ2-7; possibly TRBD1 or TRBD2 for D (5 bases each). This CDR3 has 16 amino acids. Germline values: CDR1 MDHEN, CDR2 SYDVKM. Trimming removed 2 bases from V and 2 bases from J, with 16 bases in between. This chain's CDR3 is CASSLAMGPSTYEQYF. The CDR3 DNA is TGTGCCAGCAGTTTAGCGATGGGACCCTCAACCTACGAGCAGTACTTC.

The chain has TRBV7-8 and TRBJ2-7, with D uncertain. The CDR3 contains 13 residues. V lost 1 base and J lost 6, with 10 bases in between. CDR1 and CDR2 from the germline V gene are SGHVS and FQNEAQ. CDR3 region: CASSLVEFSEQYF. In DNA form, the CDR3 reads TGTGCCAGCAGCTTAGTCGAATTCAGCGAGCAGTACTTC.

The rearrangement uses TRBV4-1 and TRBJ2-5, with TRBD1 matching 7 bases. TRBJ2-7 explains the end of the DNA better; the J call may be wrong. This CDR3 spans 13 amino acids. Germline V lookup: CDR1 MGHRA, CDR2 YSYEKL. The CDR3 region has the DNA TGCGCCAGCAGCCAAGACAGGGGGAACGAGCAGTACTTC. This encodes CASSQDRGNEQYF.

The chain employs TRBV30 and TRBJ2-7, with 7 nucleotides matching TRBD1. Trimming cost V 5 bases and J 2 bases; bases outside gene matches: 6. Germline V lookup: CDR1 GTSNPN, CDR2 SVGIG (reference sequence). The CDR3 has 13 residues. Here the CDR3 reads CAWSGTAAYEQYF. The CDR3 DNA follows: TGTGCCTGGTCCGGGACAGCAGCCTACGAGCAGTACTTC.